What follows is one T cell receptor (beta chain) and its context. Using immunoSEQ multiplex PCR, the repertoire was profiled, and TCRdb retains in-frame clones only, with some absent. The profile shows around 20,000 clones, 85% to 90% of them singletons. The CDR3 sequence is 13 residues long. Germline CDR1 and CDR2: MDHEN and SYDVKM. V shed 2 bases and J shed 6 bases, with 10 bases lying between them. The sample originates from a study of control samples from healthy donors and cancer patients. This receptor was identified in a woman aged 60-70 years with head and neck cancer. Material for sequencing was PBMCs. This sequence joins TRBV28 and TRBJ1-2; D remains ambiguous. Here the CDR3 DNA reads TGTGCCAGCAGTTTAGGAATACGCGATGGCTACACCTTC. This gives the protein CASSLGIRDGYTF.